The next 7 T cell receptor beta chains were all read from a single sample in a study of T cell responses to AZD1222 COVID-19 vaccine. Repertoires were generated with immunoSEQ multiplex PCR, while TCRdb's copy carries only in-frame clones and drops some. The data hold roughly 270,000 clones, with 85% to 95% observed a single time. The sequenced sample was peripheral blood, obtained 28 days after the second AZD1222 dose. These receptors came from an adult who received the AZD1222 COVID-19 vaccine.

This sequence joins TRBV28 and TRBJ2-7, with D perhaps matching TRBD1 (5 bases). The V and J ends lost 11 bases and 4 bases respectively, with 6 bases between them. This CDR3 comprises 9 residues. CDR1 MDHEN and CDR2 SYDVKM come from the germline V gene. CDR3 DNA sequence: TGTGCCGCAGGGTACGAGCAGTACTTC. Amino acids: CAAGYEQYF.

This clone was found once. J is TRBJ2-4 and V is TRBV5-1; no clear D gene. V was shortened by 4 bases and J by 2 bases, with 7 bases between the two germline ends. Germline CDR1 and CDR2: SGHRS and YFSETQ. This CDR3 region has 13 residues. In nucleotides, the CDR3 is TGCGCCAGCAGCGGGTTGACCAAAAACATTCAGTACTTC. Its translation: CASSGLTKNIQYF.

The genes are TRBV9 and TRBJ1-6; no definite D call. The V gene's germline CDR1 is SGDLS and CDR2 YYNGEE. The CDR3 covers 13 residues. Trimming cost V 5 bases and J 8 bases, with 11 bases left between them. CDR3 in DNA: TGTGCCAGCAGTTCTGGGGTGGATTCACCCCTCCACTTT. It encodes CASSSGVDSPLHF. The full variable domain, with the rest looked up from reference TRBV9 and TRBJ1-6, is DSGVTQTPKHLITATGQRVTLRCSPRSGDLSVYWYQQSLDQGLQFLIQYYNGEERAKGNILERFSAQQFPDLHSELNLSSLELGDSALYFCASSSGVDSPLHFGNGTRLTVT.

The J gene is TRBJ1-2, the V gene TRBV3-1 (or the pseudogene TRBV3-2), with D hard to call. The germline V gene encodes CDR1 LGHDT and CDR2 YNNKEL (reference sequence). CDR3 length equals 12 residues. Trimming took off 2 bases at V and 4 bases at J, with 5 bases between the two ends. The CDR3, as DNA: TGTGCCAGCAGCCAACCAAGCTATGGCTACACCTTC. Its translation: CASSQPSYGYTF.

This clone has a handful of counts. The CDR3 DNA reads TGTGCCAGCAGTACGCCCCTGAGCTCCTACGAGCAGTACTTC. Its translation: CASSTPLSSYEQYF. The chain couples TRBV6-2 or TRBV6-3 to TRBJ2-7; D call uncertain. Trimming shortened V by 5 bases and J by 0 bases, and 11 bases separated the two germline ends. This CDR3 region has 14 residues. Germline CDR1 reads MNHEY; CDR2 reads SVGEGT.

The chain is built from TRBV6-5 and TRBJ1-5, with TRBD1 matching 9 bases. The length of the CDR3 is 14 residues. Germline V lookup: CDR1 MNHEY, CDR2 SVGAGI. The V gene end was trimmed by 10 bases and the J gene end by 1 base; junction bases not matched to a gene: 5. CDR3 sequence: CAIAGQGSNQPQHF. CDR3 nucleotide sequence: TGTGCCATCGCGGGACAGGGAAGCAATCAGCCCCAGCATTTT.

The chain links TRBV3-1 (or the pseudogene TRBV3-2) to TRBJ1-1, with D perhaps matching TRBD1 (6 bases). Germline lookup yields CDR1 LGHDT and CDR2 YNNKEL (reference sequence). The CDR3 length is 15 residues. The V gene lost 3 bases and the J gene lost 4 bases, with 15 bases spanning the gap. CDR3 loop: CASSQTPGGGTEAFF. The CDR3 DNA follows: TGTGCCAGCAGCCAGACCCCGGGGGGCGGCACTGAAGCTTTCTTT.